This T cell receptor beta chain was captured in a study of Tregs in tolerant kidney transplant recipients. The study's findings and limits: The most relevant donor-specific Treg TCRbeta repertoire apparently came from expansion with activated donor B cells. This study did not directly address biological reproducibility.

Unstimulated Tregs (CD4+CD25+CD127-) and CD4+CD25- non-Tregs were sorted from PBMCs. Regarding this clone: Its antigen remains unknown.

Per the germline V gene, CDR1 is MNHEY and CDR2 is SMNVEV (reference sequence). V shed 5 bases, J shed 5 bases, and the junction held 11 bases outside the gene matches. The CDR3 is 15 residues long. Sequenced by immunoSEQ multiplex PCR; TCRdb stores in-frame clones only, minus some. The table shows under 300,000 clones, with more than 65% occurring only once. This TCR was recovered from a human donor in good health. The sequenced material came from CD4+ T cells from blood. The chain employs TRBV27 and TRBJ2-7; 8 nucleotides align to TRBD1. The CDR3 spells CASSHPKTGADEQYF. The CDR3 DNA follows: TGTGCCAGCAGTCATCCGAAGACAGGGGCGGACGAGCAGTACTTC.